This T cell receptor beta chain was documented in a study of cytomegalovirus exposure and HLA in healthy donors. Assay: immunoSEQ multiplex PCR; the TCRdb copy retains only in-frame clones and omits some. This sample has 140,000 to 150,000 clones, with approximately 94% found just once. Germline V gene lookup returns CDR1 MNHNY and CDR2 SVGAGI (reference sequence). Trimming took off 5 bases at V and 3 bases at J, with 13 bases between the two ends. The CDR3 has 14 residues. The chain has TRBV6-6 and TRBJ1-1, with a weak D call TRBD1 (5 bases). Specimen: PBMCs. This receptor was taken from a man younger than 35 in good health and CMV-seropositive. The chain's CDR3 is CASSDRAGDTEAFF. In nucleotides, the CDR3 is TGTGCCAGCAGTGACCGGGCGGGGGACACTGAAGCTTTCTTT.